The rows below give T cell receptor beta chains drawn from one sample of a study of early T cells in non-severe SARS-CoV-2 infection. TCRdb independently ran MiXCR on the 5' RACE reads; one entry per CDR3 protein. The data hold about 55,000 distinct CDR3 sequences, with under 15% observed a single time. The sequenced sample was whole blood, obtained at baseline. Every receptor here comes from an adult who was a healthcare worker with PCR-confirmed SARS-CoV-2 infection or an uninfected control (not recorded which). Each CDR3 is given with its conserved first and last residue. D genes are given only for firm matches. Rows may omit the clone size; those that give it use once, few, many or a size class.

V: TRBV20-1
D: NA
size: many
J: TRBJ2-3
DNA: TGCAGTGCTAGAGCCCCCCGGGACGGCTTGAGCACAGATACGCAGTATTTT
CDR3: CSARAPRDGLSTDTQYF

V: TRBV12-5
D: NA
size: NA
J: TRBJ2-3
DNA: TGTGCTAGTGGTAGGGGACGGACGCAGTATTTT
CDR3: CASGRGRTQYF

V: TRBV2
D: NA
size: few
J: TRBJ1-6
DNA: TGTGCCAGCAGGGCCGGGACCGCCGATAATTCACCCCTCCACTTT
CDR3: CASRAGTADNSPLHF

V: TRBV5-1
D: NA
size: once
J: TRBJ2-7
DNA: TGCGCCAGCAGCTCCAGGGTTGGCTACGCGCAGTACTTC
CDR3: CASSSRVGYAQYF

V: TRBV7-9
D: TRBD2
size: NA
J: TRBJ2-3
DNA: TGTGCCAGCAGCACCACCGGGGGGGCGCCCTCGGATACGCAGTATTTT
CDR3: CASSTTGGAPSDTQYF

V: TRBV29-1
D: TRBD1
size: few
J: TRBJ2-1
DNA: TGCAGCTATTCCGGGACAGATTACAATGAGCAGTTCTTC
CDR3: CSYSGTDYNEQFF

V: TRBV25-1
D: NA
size: few
J: TRBJ2-1
DNA: TGTGCCAGCAGGCCCCCTGGGTCAGATGCGCAGTTCTTC
CDR3: CASRPPGSDAQFF

V: TRBV29-1
D: TRBD1
size: few
J: TRBJ1-1
DNA: TGCAGCGCAAAGGGGTCGACAGGGGGCACTGAAGCTTTCTTT
CDR3: CSAKGSTGGTEAFF

V: TRBV7-6
D: NA
size: NA
J: TRBJ2-3
DNA: TGTGCCAGCAGCTCAGAGGGCGTAATCACAGATACGCAGTATTTT
CDR3: CASSSEGVITDTQYF

V: TRBV18
D: NA
size: few
J: TRBJ1-1
DNA: TGTGCCAGCTTCCAGGGGACTGAAGCTTTCTTT
CDR3: CASFQGTEAFF